One and the same sample provided the 20 T cell receptor beta chains below, sequenced in a study of shared clonotypes between healthy human individuals. TCRdb's copy holds only in-frame clones and misses some; the assay was immunoSEQ multiplex PCR. The sample consists of about 2.4 million clones, roughly 93% of them appearing once. Sequencing was done on a sample of naive CD4+ T cells from PBMCs. As for subset: CD45RA+ positively selected. The receptors stem from a man aged 18 to 30 in good health. Some clones in this sample may be carry-over from other donors' samples.

The chain has TRBV18 and TRBJ2-5; TRBD2 matches 7 bases. Germline V lookup: CDR1 KGHSH, CDR2 LQKENI. The V gene end was trimmed by 6 bases and the J gene end by 3 bases; junction bases not matched to a gene: 7. The CDR3 covers 14 residues. CDR3 sequence (DNA): TGTGCCAGCTCCCCGGGACTAAATGAAGAGACCCAGTACTTC. Protein sequence: CASSPGLNEETQYF.

This chain joins TRBV19 and TRBJ1-3; D might be TRBD1 (6 bases). Per the germline V gene, CDR1 is LNHDA and CDR2 is SQIVND (reference sequence). The length of the CDR3 is 17 residues. Between the trimmed V and J ends, which lost 5 bases and 0 bases, there was a span of 17 bases. The CDR3 region has the DNA TGTGCCAGTAGTCCCTCGGACAGTACCTACTCTGGAAACACCATATATTTT. Protein sequence: CASSPSDSTYSGNTIYF.

The rearrangement uses TRBV28 and TRBJ1-1; D might be TRBD1 (5 bases). Trimming took 1 base from V and 6 from J, leaving 12 bases between them. CDR1 and CDR2 (germline): MDHEN, SYDVKM. The CDR3 has 14 amino acids. CDR3 sequence (DNA): TGTGCCAGCAGTTTATCGCAGGGTACGGCTGAAGCTTTCTTT. This encodes CASSLSQGTAEAFF.

About this clone itself: Additional DNA sequences in this sample encode the identical CDR3. The rearrangement joins TRBV5-5 to TRBJ1-2; D is unclear. The CDR3 consists of 13 residues. CDR1 and CDR2 from the germline V gene are SGHKS and YYEKEE (reference sequence). Deletions cut 1 base from V and 2 bases from J, with 6 bases between. CDR3 in amino acids: CASSLSGNYGYTF. The CDR3 DNA is TGTGCCAGCAGCTTGTCGGGAAACTATGGCTACACCTTC.

This rearrangement joins TRBV5-5 to TRBJ1-2, with TRBD1 as a possible D gene (5 bases). Trimming took off 0 bases at V and 6 bases at J, with 6 bases between the two ends. CDR1 is SGHKS, CDR2 YYEKEE, per germline (reference sequence). The CDR3 contains 12 residues. The CDR3 spells CASSLVRDGYTF. The CDR3 DNA reads TGTGCCAGCAGCTTGGTCAGGGATGGCTACACCTTC.

The gene calls are TRBV5-1 and TRBJ2-7; D might be TRBD2 (6 bases). CDR1 and CDR2 (germline): SGHRS, YFSETQ. This CDR3 contains 13 residues. The V end lost 0 bases, the J end lost 6 bases, and 10 bases lay between the germline ends. CDR3 nucleotide sequence: TGCGCCAGCAGCTTGGGACTAGGGGTCGAGCAGTACTTC. It translates to CASSLGLGVEQYF.

The gene calls are TRBV5-6 and TRBJ2-5; D not resolved. TRBJ2-7 matches the DNA end more closely, so the J call is doubtful. The CDR3 loop spans 13 amino acids. From germline, CDR1 is SGHDT and CDR2 YYEEEE. The CDR3 is CASTGRTPYEQYF. Here the CDR3 DNA reads TGTGCCAGCACGGGCAGGACCCCCTACGAGCAGTACTTC.

The rearrangement joins TRBV9 to TRBJ2-1; possible D gene TRBD2, 5 bases. The germline V gene encodes CDR1 SGDLS and CDR2 YYNGEE. V was trimmed by 0 bases and J by 9 bases, leaving 10 bases between them. There are 13 residues in the CDR3. CDR3 DNA sequence: TGTGCCAGCAGCGTAGTCGGGGTCGGTGAGCAGTTCTTC. Amino acid sequence: CASSVVGVGEQFF.

The rearrangement joins TRBV18 to TRBJ1-3, with unresolved D. Per germline, CDR1 KGHSH and CDR2 LQKENI. The CDR3 spans 16 residues. V lost 4 bases, J lost 0 bases, and 13 bases lay in between. The CDR3 DNA sequence: TGTGCCAGCTCACATTCTGGAGTCGGCTCTGGAAACACCATATATTTT. Translating gives CASSHSGVGSGNTIYF.

The V gene is TRBV28, the J gene TRBJ2-7; 8 bases agree with TRBD1. The CDR3 has 15 amino acids. Germline-derived CDR1 and CDR2 are MDHEN and SYDVKM. V trimming: 2 bases; J trimming: 0 bases; junction bases outside the gene matches: 3. CDR3 in amino acids: CASSLGQGFSYEQYF. The CDR3 nucleotides are TGTGCCAGCAGTTTAGGACAGGGATTCTCCTACGAGCAGTACTTC.

Written as DNA, the CDR3 is TGTGCCTGGAGTGTACCGGGGTCCGAGACCCAGTACTTC. It translates to CAWSVPGSETQYF. V is TRBV30 and J is TRBJ2-5, with D maybe TRBD2 (5 bases). CDR1 is GTSNPN and CDR2 is SVGIG in the germline V gene (reference sequence). V was clipped by 0 bases and J by 5 bases, with 10 bases between them. CDR3 length: 13 residues.

This clone was recorded once. V is TRBV30 and J is TRBJ2-3, with a tentative D call TRBD2 (6 bases). Between the trimmed V and J ends, which lost 0 bases and 2 bases, there was a span of 24 bases. The CDR3 contains 19 residues. Germline-derived CDR1 and CDR2 are GTSNPN and SVGIG (reference sequence). CDR3 sequence reads: CAWSVNGEAPDPLTDTQYF. The CDR3 DNA sequence: TGTGCCTGGAGTGTAAATGGGGAGGCTCCCGACCCCCTCACAGATACGCAGTATTTT.

The chain has TRBV28 and TRBJ1-4, with D perhaps matching TRBD1 (6 bases). This CDR3 has 16 residues. Per germline, CDR1 MDHEN and CDR2 SYDVKM. V was shortened by 5 bases and J by 6 bases, with 19 bases between the two germline ends. For the CDR3, the DNA is TGTGCCAGCAGTCTACCGGGCACAGGGCCCCATGAAAAACTGTTTTTT. It yields the protein CASSLPGTGPHEKLFF.

This clone was picked up one time. The same CDR3 also results from other DNA sequences found in this sample. J is TRBJ2-1 and V is TRBV9; D ambiguous. V lost 0 bases and J 1 base, leaving 8 bases between the germline ends. The germline gives CDR1 SGDLS, CDR2 YYNGEE. CDR3 size: 15 residues. CDR3 residues: CASSVGRGSYNEQFF. The CDR3 nucleotides are TGTGCCAGCAGCGTAGGGAGAGGTTCCTACAATGAGCAGTTCTTC.

V and J are TRBV6-4 and TRBJ2-3; 8 bases line up with TRBD2. V was clipped by 2 bases and J by 2 bases; unmatched bases: 3. The CDR3 length is 15 residues. Germline V gene sequence: CDR1 MRHNA, CDR2 SNTAGT. The CDR3 spells CASSDQAGVTDTQYF. Written as DNA, the CDR3 is TGTGCCAGCAGTGACCAAGCGGGAGTCACAGATACGCAGTATTTT.

The rearrangement links TRBV28 to TRBJ1-3; 7 nucleotides line up with TRBD1. V was clipped by 2 bases and J by 4 bases; unmatched bases: 8. The germline gives CDR1 MDHEN, CDR2 SYDVKM. CDR3 size: 16 residues. The CDR3 nucleotides read TGTGCCAGCAGTTTACAAACAGGGGCGCGCGGAAACACCATATATTTT. This gives the protein CASSLQTGARGNTIYF.

The V gene is TRBV15, the J gene TRBJ2-7; D perhaps matches TRBD1 (6 bases). CDR1 is LNHNV and CDR2 is YYDKDF in the germline V gene (reference sequence). V gave up 4 bases and J gave up 0 bases, with 13 bases separating them. The CDR3 is 15 residues long. CDR3 region: CATSKGGAASYEQYF. The CDR3 DNA reads as TGTGCCACCAGCAAAGGGGGAGCGGCCTCCTACGAGCAGTACTTC.

This chain joins TRBV7-2 and TRBJ1-5; D perhaps matches TRBD1 (5 bases). CDR1 SGHTA and CDR2 FQGNSA come from the germline V gene. The ends were cut back, 0 bases at V and 11 bases at J, with 11 bases in the middle. The CDR3 is 13 residues long. The CDR3, as DNA: TGTGCCAGCAGCTTAGCAGGGGCGAGGGCCCAGCATTTT. It specifies CASSLAGARAQHF.

J is TRBJ2-6 and V is TRBV5-3, with no clear D. TRBV5-3 is noted as an ORF with a role that remains uncertain. This CDR3 has 16 amino acids. Trimming stripped 6 bases from V and 0 bases from J, with 13 bases between. Here the CDR3 reads CARIGQESSGANVLTF. The CDR3, as DNA: TGTGCCAGAATCGGCCAGGAAAGCTCTGGGGCCAACGTCCTGACTTTC.

V is TRBV5-5 and J is TRBJ2-5, with TRBD2 as a possible D gene (6 bases). The germline CDR1 and CDR2 sequences are SGHKS and YYEKEE (reference sequence). The CDR3 spans 14 residues. The V gene lost 4 bases and the J gene lost 3 bases, with 13 bases spanning the gap. The DNA of the CDR3 is TGTGCCAGCAGCGACGGGACTCTCGAAGAGACCCAGTACTTC. Translation: CASSDGTLEETQYF.